Here is one T cell receptor beta chain with its context. The data originate from a study of blood T cells in healthy people across ages. A J-beta primer mix and a sample-barcoded 5' primer were used in a second PCR of roughly 6 to 12 cycles. MiXCR was run by TCRdb on the 5' RACE reads, yielding one entry per CDR3 protein. Here the sample spans under 2,000,000 distinct CDR3 sequences, about 50% being singletons. Extracted total RNA amounted to at least 5.5 micrograms for each sample. Trimming left V 0 bases short and J 5 bases short, with 16 bases between. CDR1 and CDR2 (germline): LGHNA, YSLEER. The length of the CDR3 is 16 residues.

V is TRBV4-3 and J is TRBJ2-5; D may be TRBD1 (5 bases). The sequenced material came from blood. The sequence derives from a woman in her 40s in good health. The CDR3 bases are TGCGCCAGCAGCCAAGAAGCCGTTGGGGCCGGCGAGACCCAGTACTTC. Amino acids: CASSQEAVGAGETQYF.